The 3 T cell receptor beta chains reported below all come from one sample, sequenced in a study of blood T cell repertoires in COVID-19. Profiled with immunoSEQ multiplex PCR; TCRdb holds only in-frame clones, not every one. The data contain about 74,000 clones, roughly 90% of them singletons. The material sequenced was peripheral blood. The source is a human donor in a cohort sampled during active COVID-19.

This chain links TRBV6-6 with TRBJ1-2; 7 nucleotides line up with TRBD1. The germline V gene encodes CDR1 MNHNY and CDR2 SVGAGI (reference sequence). This CDR3 contains 12 residues. J was trimmed by 2 bases and V by 8 bases; bases with no gene match: 2. The CDR3 here is CASLGQNYGYTF. The CDR3 region has the DNA TGTGCCAGCCTGGGACAGAACTATGGCTACACCTTC.

This chain uses TRBV5-6 with TRBJ2-5; D might be TRBD2 (5 bases). Trimming shortened V by 2 bases and J by 2 bases, and 10 bases separated the two germline ends. The CDR3 is 14 residues long. Germline V gene data show CDR1 as SGHDT and CDR2 as YYEEEE. This chain's CDR3 is CASSFYGSQETQYF. The CDR3 bases are TGTGCCAGCAGCTTTTATGGGAGTCAAGAGACCCAGTACTTC.

The chain is built from TRBV6-4 and TRBJ1-2, with D possibly TRBD1 on 5 matching bases. There are 16 residues in the CDR3. The germline V and J ends were trimmed by 0 bases and 5 bases, with 16 bases remaining between them. Germline V gene sequence: CDR1 MRHNA, CDR2 SNTAGT. This chain's CDR3 is CASSDSSGGVIYGYTF. Here the CDR3 DNA reads TGTGCCAGCAGTGACTCGTCCGGGGGAGTAATATATGGCTACACCTTC.